The clone carrying this T cell receptor beta chain was counted only a few times. The antigen remains unidentified. TCRdb independently ran MiXCR on the reads; one entry per CDR3 protein. Of 300,000 to 400,000 distinct CDR3 sequences in the sample, almost 30% were seen once. The data belong to a study of T cell repertoires in cytomegalovirus infection. Study in general: The authors relied on CMV epitopes, both recently identified HLA-C-restricted and well-studied HLA-B-restricted.

The source was cultured PBMCs, collected from culture after CMV antigen stimulation. The clonotype was recovered from a human donor in good health (CMV status not recorded). Some clones in this sample may be carry-over from other donors' samples.

The DNA for the CDR3 is TGTGCCACCAGTAACAGCCTTCACAATGAGCAGTTCTTC. This encodes CATSNSLHNEQFF. J is TRBJ2-1 and V is TRBV24-1, with D uncertain. Germline V CDR1 and CDR2: KGHDR, SFDVKD. Trimming pared 6 bases from V and 5 bases from J, leaving 10 bases between. The CDR3 has 13 residues.